This TCR beta chain came from a study of Ad26.COV2.S vaccination and SARS-CoV-2 variants. Study-wide context: By the intramuscular route, Ad26.COV2.S was given once, or twice 56 days apart.

Some clones are missing from TCRdb's copy, which holds only in-frame ones; the method was immunoSEQ multiplex PCR. The sample has about 390,000 clones, 75% to 90% seen once. This clone has a single count. Its antigen is unidentified. Indicated treatment: approximately 18 received Ad26.COV2.S at low or high dose, single or two shots; 5 received placebo; per-sample allocation not given. Following the first vaccine or placebo injection, samples were taken on day 63. An adult donor aged 18-55 years was enrolled in Boston. This CDR3 contains 16 residues. Germline lookup yields CDR1 MNHEY and CDR2 SMNVEV (reference sequence). Unmatched junction bases numbered 10, after V lost 5 bases and J lost 2 bases. Study conclusions and caveats: Reported findings describe substantial breadth in spike-specific CD8+ and CD4+ T cell responses following vaccination.

The clonotype comes from a person between 18 and 59 years old who received the Ad26.COV2.S COVID-19 vaccine or a placebo. The starting material was peripheral blood, obtained in a trial of Ad26.COV2.S vaccine versus placebo. This chain links TRBV27 with TRBJ2-3, with 7 bases fitting TRBD1. CDR3 sequence reads: CASSRLTGIITDTQYF. The CDR3 DNA is TGTGCCAGCAGTCGATTGACAGGGATTATCACAGATACGCAGTATTTT.